This entry lists 14 T cell receptor beta chains sequenced from one sample in a study of T cell repertoires in cytomegalovirus infection. For these TCRs, the target antigens are not known. TCRdb fed the reads into MiXCR, producing one record per CDR3 protein. The sample contains roughly 160,000 distinct CDR3 sequences, approximately 21% of which appear only once. The starting material was CD8+ T cells from cultured PBMCs, obtained from culture after CMV antigen stimulation. These receptors were taken from a human donor in good health (CMV status not recorded). Some clones in this sample may be carry-over from other donors' samples.

The V and J genes are TRBV20-1 and TRBJ1-1; 10 positions agree with TRBD1. This CDR3 has 20 residues. Germline V lookup: CDR1 DFQATT, CDR2 SNEGSKA (reference sequence). J gave up 0 bases and V 0 bases, and 16 bases lay outside the gene matches. The CDR3 loop is CSARDPPPTGGGGMNTEAFF. CDR3 DNA: TGCAGTGCTAGAGATCCCCCTCCGACAGGGGGCGGAGGCATGAACACTGAAGCTTTCTTT.

The chain couples TRBV4-1 to TRBJ2-7; 8 positions agree with TRBD1. Germline V gives CDR1 MGHRA, CDR2 YSYEKL. The CDR3 covers 16 residues. The ends lost 4 bases at V and 4 bases at J; junction bases unmatched: 12. CDR3 protein: CASSPGPLDRVYEQYF. CDR3 bases: TGCGCCAGCAGCCCCGGGCCGCTGGACAGGGTATACGAGCAGTACTTC.

A note on this clonotype: A much larger clone lies one base from this, so it may be a read error. J is TRBJ1-2 and V is TRBV6-5; D gene ambiguous. The CDR3 totals 13 residues. CDR1 is MNHEY and CDR2 is SVGAGI in the germline V gene. CDR3 protein: CARSYGPNYGYTF. The CDR3 nucleotides are TGTGCCCGCAGTTACGGGCCGAACTATGGCTACACCTTC.

The chain uses TRBV27 and TRBJ2-3; no clear D gene. V lost 0 bases, J lost 4 bases, and 14 bases lay in between. Germline CDR1 and CDR2: MNHEY and SMNVEV (reference sequence). The CDR3 has 16 amino acids. CDR3 bases: TGTGCCAGCAGTTTATCCCCGGGTAGGATTGCAGATACGCAGTATTTT. Translating it yields CASSLSPGRIADTQYF.

V is TRBV9 and J is TRBJ1-1; TRBD1 is a possible D gene (6 bases). The CDR3 totals 16 residues. The ends were cut back, 0 bases at V and 1 base at J, with 13 bases in the middle. The germline V gene encodes CDR1 SGDLS and CDR2 YYNGEE. As DNA, the CDR3 is TGTGCCAGCAGCGTAGACCGCGACAGGCCGAACACTGAAGCTTTCTTT. It codes for CASSVDRDRPNTEAFF.

This clonotype came up a few times. The chain has TRBV12-3 or TRBV12-4 and TRBJ2-1; D unresolved. This CDR3 contains 12 residues. Trimming removed 2 bases at V and 6 bases at J, with 5 bases between. CDR3 protein: CASSLLGNEQFF. In DNA form, the CDR3 reads TGTGCCAGCAGTTTACTGGGCAATGAGCAGTTCTTC.

The gene calls are TRBV7-9 and TRBJ2-7; D might be TRBD1 or TRBD2, each matching 6 bases. This CDR3 region has 15 residues. Trimming removed 1 base from V and 5 bases from J, with 15 bases in between. Germline loops: CDR1 SEHNR, CDR2 FQNEAQ (reference sequence). CDR3 region: CASSLEVGGNNEQYF. CDR3 in DNA: TGTGCCAGCAGCTTAGAGGTAGGGGGGAATAACGAGCAGTACTTC.

This clonotype was recorded many times. V gene TRBV7-8 combines with J gene TRBJ1-1, with D unclear. The CDR3 has 13 amino acids. Germline CDR1 SGHVS, CDR2 FQNEAQ. V lost 4 bases, J lost 0 bases, and 6 bases lay in between. The CDR3: CASSSGVNTEAFF. In nucleotides, the CDR3 is TGTGCCAGCAGCTCCGGGGTGAACACTGAAGCTTTCTTT.

About this clonotype: A junction end diverges from the germline sequence, so it may reflect a read error. The V and J genes are TRBV7-9 and TRBJ2-7; D gene ambiguous. CDR1 is SEHNR, CDR2 FQNEAQ, per germline (reference sequence). The CDR3 consists of 16 residues. The CDR3 here is CASSLSLNPISYEQYF. CDR3 coding DNA: TGCGCCAGCAGCTTAAGTCTCAACCCCATCTCCTACGAGCAGTACTTC. The whole variable domain, filled in from reference TRBV7-9 and TRBJ2-7, reads DTGVSQNPRHKITKRGQNVTFRCDPISEHNRLYWYRQTLGQGPEFLTYFQNEAQLEKSRLLSDRFSAERPKGSFSTLEIQRTEQGDSAMYLCASSLSLNPISYEQYFGPGTRLTVT.

The rearrangement uses TRBV10-3 and TRBJ2-1; 10 nucleotides line up with TRBD2. Per the germline V gene, CDR1 is ENHRY and CDR2 is SYGVKD. The ends lost 10 bases at V and 0 bases at J; junction bases unmatched: 15. This CDR3 is built from 18 residues. CDR3 bases: TGTGCCACCAGAGCTAGCGGGGGCCACTCTAGCTCCTACAATGAGCAGTTCTTC. This gives the protein CATRASGGHSSSYNEQFF.

The J gene is TRBJ1-2, the V gene TRBV11-2; maybe TRBD1 (6 bases). The CDR3 length is 15 residues. V lost 1 base and J lost 3, with 12 bases in between. CDR1 and CDR2 (germline): SGHAT, FQNNGV. CDR3 amino acids: CASSLGGGGYYGYTF. The CDR3 DNA is TGTGCCAGCAGCTTAGGAGGGGGTGGCTACTATGGCTACACCTTC.

The chain recombines TRBV7-6 with TRBJ2-7, with no clear D. Trimming removed 3 bases at V and 4 bases at J, with 16 bases between. The CDR3 covers 15 residues. Germline assignment: CDR1 SGHVS and CDR2 FNYEAQ. Here the CDR3 DNA reads TGTGCCAGCAGCTTTAAGGAGACGGTGCTTTACGAGCAGTACTTC. This codes for CASSFKETVLYEQYF.

Only a few counts were recorded for this clonotype. The V call is TRBV7-2, the J call TRBJ2-5; D might be TRBD1 or TRBD2, each matching 5 bases. CDR1 is SGHTA, CDR2 FQGNSA, per germline. V was pared by 1 base and J by 5 bases, with 8 bases between. This CDR3 spans 13 amino acids. CDR3 nucleotide sequence: TGTGCCAGCAGCTTAGAGGGGAGCGAGACCCAGTACTTC. This gives the protein CASSLEGSETQYF.

The chain is built from TRBV7-2 and TRBJ2-7, with D uncertain. Germline-derived CDR1 and CDR2 are SGHTA and FQGNSA. This CDR3 has 13 residues. The germline V and J ends were trimmed by 3 bases and 7 bases, with 13 bases remaining between them. The CDR3 loop is CASSFGSVGEQYF. The CDR3 coding sequence is TGTGCCAGCAGCTTCGGCTCTGTGGGGGAGCAGTACTTC.